The sequence of this T cell receptor (beta chain) was determined in a study of response to subunit inactivated influenza vaccine. The V segment lost 6 bases and the J segment 3 bases; nucleotides outside the gene matches: 5. Looked up from germline, CDR1 is MDHEN and CDR2 is SYDVKM. This CDR3 is built from 14 residues. Notes on the study in general: Researchers suggested that each seasonal influenza vaccination recruits few new T cells.

TCRdb reanalysed the RT-PCR reads using MiXCR and keeps one entry per CDR3 protein. There are about 800,000 distinct CDR3 sequences in the sample; less than 25% occur only once, and 10% to 13% lies in the top ten. A remark on this clonotype: Its cognate antigen is unknown.

The specimen comprised PBMCs from blood, sampled more than 4 days after vaccination. This TCR was sampled from a man aged 50 or older who received an inactivated influenza vaccine. This sequence joins TRBV28 and TRBJ2-7; 10 nucleotides align to TRBD2. The CDR3 DNA sequence: TGTGCCAGCAGACGGACTAGCGGCTTCTACGAGCAGTACTTC. As protein: CASRRTSGFYEQYF.